This T cell receptor (beta chain) was sequenced in a study of blood T cell repertoires in COVID-19 (dated by TCRdb to 2018 to 2021). A note on the overall study: Samples from collaborators originated in the United States, Italy and Spain and spanned both the acute and convalescent phases of COVID-19. The repertoires were released in a freely available public database meant as a resource for research on the immune response to SARS-CoV-2. Samples came from the ongoing ImmuneRACE study (first 160 participants) plus 1,254 subjects from 6 global collaborators. Nearly every sample came with metadata listing a de-identified subject ID, COVID-19 status, age in years and sex. The material from the prospective study consisted of cDNA or gDNA derived from T cells, B-cell-depleted T cells, or PBMCs. Where available, HLA class I and class II types were obtained from metadata supplied by the sample provider rather than from assay-based typing. Subjects who had been exposed to COVID-19, were actively infected with it, or had recovered from it provided the deeply sampled blood TCRbeta repertoires that made up the dataset.

TCRbeta CDR3 regions were amplified from genomic DNA by means of the immunoSEQ Assay, a bias-controlled multiplex PCR. As for the authors' bioinformatics: The number of nucleated cells in each sample was estimated by amplification of reference gene primers within the assay. To quantify the absolute abundance of each unique TCRbeta CDR3 rearrangement, sequence reads were collapsed and filtered. Productive Simpson clonality was computed per sample as the square root of Simpson's diversity index over productive rearrangements. TCRdb provides this immuneACCESS table in a form limited to in-frame rearrangements. Some clones are lacking; in checked studies, under half of them reflect an unresolved V gene, and why the rest are absent is not known. V, J and clone size were drawn from that table, and D and trimming were deduced from the DNA. Present in this sample are approximately 120,000 clones, 84% of which were seen just once. Jointly, the top ten make up under 8% of the sample.

Remarks on this clone: What this receptor recognizes is not known. Nothing much larger sits one base from this clone, and base qualities are not available.

Study-level results and caveats: How much clinical and demographic metadata was included differed by source and by participant, and the metadata was provided uncurated.

The collaborating institutions used their own protocols to collect whole blood in K2EDTA tubes. For TCRbeta analysis, collaborators shipped samples in one of three forms: frozen whole blood, isolated PBMCs, or DNA extracted from either of those sample types. Relative to germline, V is missing 5 bases and J is missing 4 bases, with 6 bases of the junction outside any gene match. The CDR3 covers 15 residues, taking in both the cysteine and the phenylalanine. The sequence is cut down to CDR3 DNA, 45 bases in frame from base 1. CDR1 and CDR2 were assigned from the germline V gene as KGHDR and SFDVKD. Sequenced material: peripheral blood. The chain employs TRBV24-1 and TRBJ2-1, with 8 bases aligning to TRBD2. This TCR came from a woman older than 75 with active or convalescent COVID-19. The nucleotide sequence reads TGTGCCACCAGTGGATTTAGCGGGAATTACAATGAGCAGTTCTTC. This codes for CATSGFSGNYNEQFF.